This T cell receptor (beta chain) was sequenced for a study of cytotoxic CD8 clonotypes in ibrutinib-treated CLL. About the research overall: Responses: roughly 25 partial, 2 complete; after median approximately 67 months, around 14 stayed remitted, roughly 12 progressed. Points from the study as a whole: The study sampled sustained-remission and progressing patients at different times. Clonality increased at ibrutinib response and stayed stable in sustained remission. At progression, however, it fell back toward baseline. Under treatment, the uncommon public clonotypes either contracted or remained stable.

With respect to this clone: Its antigen remains unknown.

Germline V gene sequence: CDR1 SGDLS, CDR2 YYNGEE. V shed 1 base and J 2 bases; nucleotides not matched to a gene: 4. There are 16 residues in the CDR3. Generated by immunoSEQ multiplex PCR, the TCRdb table keeps only in-frame clones and is missing some. The sample shows fewer than 400,000 clones, roughly 70% of them seen only once. Sequenced here: PBMCs, sampled after 36 months of ibrutinib treatment. The J gene is TRBJ2-2, the V gene TRBV9; 8 bases fit TRBD1. This clonotype was sampled from a human donor with chronic lymphocytic leukemia. The CDR3 DNA sequence: TGTGCCAGCAGCGTATCGACAGGGGTTAACACCGGGGAGCTGTTTTTT. It specifies CASSVSTGVNTGELFF. Combining the CDR3 with reference TRBV9 and TRBJ2-2 gives the whole variable domain DSGVTQTPKHLITATGQRVTLRCSPRSGDLSVYWYQQSLDQGLQFLIQYYNGEERAKGNILERFSAQQFPDLHSELNLSSLELGDSALYFCASSVSTGVNTGELFFGEGSRLTVL.